The clone carrying this T cell receptor (beta chain) was detected only a few times. This CDR3 region has 12 residues. Germline V gene data show CDR1 as SGHRS and CDR2 as YFSETQ. Trimming removed 5 bases from V and 4 bases from J, with 8 bases in between. MiXCR, run by TCRdb on the 5' RACE reads, gives a single entry per CDR3 protein. Here the sample spans approximately 300,000 distinct CDR3 sequences, approximately 12% being singletons. The data belong to a study of T cells after yellow fever vaccination. V gene TRBV5-1 combines with J gene TRBJ2-3, with unresolved D. Sequencing used CD4+ T cells sorted from PBMCs, obtained 45 days after the yellow fever booster vaccination. The receptor comes from a man in his thirties or forties who received the YFV17D yellow fever vaccine. The CDR3 DNA reads as TGCGCCAGCAGGGGCCTATCAGATACGCAGTATTTT. Its translation: CASRGLSDTQYF.